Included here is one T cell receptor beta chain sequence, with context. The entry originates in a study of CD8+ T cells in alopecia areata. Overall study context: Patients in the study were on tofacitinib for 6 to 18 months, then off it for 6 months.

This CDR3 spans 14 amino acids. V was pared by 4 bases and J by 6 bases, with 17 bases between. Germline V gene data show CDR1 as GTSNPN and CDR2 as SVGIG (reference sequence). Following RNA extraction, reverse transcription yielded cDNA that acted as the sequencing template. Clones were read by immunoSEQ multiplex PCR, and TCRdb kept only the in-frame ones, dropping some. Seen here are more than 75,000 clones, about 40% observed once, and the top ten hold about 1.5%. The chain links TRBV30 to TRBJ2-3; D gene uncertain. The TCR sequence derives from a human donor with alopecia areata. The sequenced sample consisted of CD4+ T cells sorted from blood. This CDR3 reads CAWISPGVGDTQYF. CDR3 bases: TGTGCCTGGATTTCCCCTGGGGTGGGGGATACGCAGTATTTT.